This section outlines one T cell receptor (beta chain) sequence together with its context. Its antigen is not identified. The CDR3 is made up of 14 amino acids. The V gene's germline CDR1 is SEHNR and CDR2 FQNEAQ (reference sequence). This sample is part of a study of blood T cells in healthy people across ages. Looking at the study overall: There was about one barcoded beta molecule captured by template switching per two T cells.

Study-level points and caveats: A roughly linear fall in TCR beta diversity per million T cells was seen with increasing age. Diversity figures based on one million T cells were deemed too low. TCR beta diversity was tightly associated with the proportion of naive T cells.

Primed by a sample-barcoded 5' primer and a J-beta primer mix, a second PCR proceeded for 7 to 11 cycles. TCRdb independently ran MiXCR on the 5' RACE reads; one entry per CDR3 protein. The sample has around 1,500,000 distinct CDR3 sequences, 28% seen once. The chain links TRBV7-9 to TRBJ2-5; 7 bases agree with TRBD1. The DNA end is a closer match to TRBJ2-7, so the J assignment may be wrong. Source material: blood. This receptor was obtained from a woman aged 25 to 39 in good health. CDR3 sequence (DNA): TGTGCCAGCAGCATACAGGGGCGTGGATACGAGCAGTACTTC. This sequence encodes CASSIQGRGYEQYF.